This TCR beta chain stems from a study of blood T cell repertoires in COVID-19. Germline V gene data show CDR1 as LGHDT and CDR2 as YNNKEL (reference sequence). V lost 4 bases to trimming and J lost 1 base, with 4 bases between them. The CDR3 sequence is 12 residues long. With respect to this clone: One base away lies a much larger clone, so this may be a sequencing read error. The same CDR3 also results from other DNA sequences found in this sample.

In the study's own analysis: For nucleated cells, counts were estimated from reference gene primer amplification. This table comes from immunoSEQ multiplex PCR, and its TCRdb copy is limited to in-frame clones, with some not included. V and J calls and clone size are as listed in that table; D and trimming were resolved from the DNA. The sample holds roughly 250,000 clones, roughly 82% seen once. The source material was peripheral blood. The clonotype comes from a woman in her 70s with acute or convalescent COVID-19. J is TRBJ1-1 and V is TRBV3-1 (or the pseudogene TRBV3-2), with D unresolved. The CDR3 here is CASSRGNTEAFF. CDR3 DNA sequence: TGTGCCAGCAGCCGAGGGAACACTGAAGCTTTCTTT.